The entry below gives a single T cell receptor (beta chain) sequence along with its context. Authors' analysis steps: Reference gene primer amplification in the assay estimated nucleated cell counts. Here immunoSEQ multiplex PCR was the method, and the copy in TCRdb shows in-frame clones only, minus some. From that table come the V and J calls and clone size; the DNA was used to work out D and trimming. The sample yields 140,000 to 150,000 clones, approximately 89% seen once. Germline V gene sequence: CDR1 SGHRS, CDR2 YFSETQ. The length of the CDR3 is 13 residues. The V and J ends lost 2 bases and 2 bases respectively, with 7 bases between them. The sample is drawn from a study of blood T cell repertoires in COVID-19.

The chain carries TRBV5-1 and TRBJ1-2, with a possible D match to TRBD1 (6 bases). This receptor was taken from a human donor in a cohort sampled during active COVID-19. Source material: peripheral blood. The CDR3 nucleotides read TGCGCCAGCAGCTTCGGGACAAACTATGGCTACACCTTC. Its translation: CASSFGTNYGYTF.